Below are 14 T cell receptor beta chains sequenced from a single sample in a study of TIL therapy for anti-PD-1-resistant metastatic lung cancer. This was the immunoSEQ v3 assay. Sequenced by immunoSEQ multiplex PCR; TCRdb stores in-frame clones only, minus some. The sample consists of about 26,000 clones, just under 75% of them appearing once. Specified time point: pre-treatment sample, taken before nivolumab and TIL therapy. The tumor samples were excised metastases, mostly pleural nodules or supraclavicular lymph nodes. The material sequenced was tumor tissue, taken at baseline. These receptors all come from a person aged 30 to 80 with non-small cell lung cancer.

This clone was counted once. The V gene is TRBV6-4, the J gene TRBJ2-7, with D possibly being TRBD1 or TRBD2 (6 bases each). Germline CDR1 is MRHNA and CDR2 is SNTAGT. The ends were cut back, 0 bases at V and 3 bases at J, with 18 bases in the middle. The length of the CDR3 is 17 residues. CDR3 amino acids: CASSDSRRRGQLYEQYF. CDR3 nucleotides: TGTGCCAGCAGTGACTCGCGACGACGGGGGCAGCTCTACGAGCAGTACTTC.

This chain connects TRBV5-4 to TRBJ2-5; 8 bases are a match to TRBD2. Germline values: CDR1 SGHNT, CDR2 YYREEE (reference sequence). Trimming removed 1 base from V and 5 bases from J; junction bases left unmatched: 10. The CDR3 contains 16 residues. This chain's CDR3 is CASSLRSGGTGETQYF. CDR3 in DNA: TGTGCCAGCAGCTTGAGGTCGGGAGGGACGGGGGAGACCCAGTACTTC.

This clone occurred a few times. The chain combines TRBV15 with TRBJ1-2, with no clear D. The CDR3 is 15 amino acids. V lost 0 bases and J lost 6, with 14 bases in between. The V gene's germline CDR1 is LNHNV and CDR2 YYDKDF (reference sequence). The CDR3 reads CATSREAGTVDGYTF. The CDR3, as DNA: TGTGCCACCAGCAGAGAAGCGGGTACCGTCGATGGCTACACCTTC.

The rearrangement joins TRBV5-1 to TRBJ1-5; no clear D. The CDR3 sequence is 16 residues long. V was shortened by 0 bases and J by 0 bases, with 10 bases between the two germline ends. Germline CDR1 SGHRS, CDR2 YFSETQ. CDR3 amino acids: CASSLDPRSSNQPQHF. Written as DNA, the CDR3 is TGCGCCAGCAGCTTGGATCCCAGGAGTAGCAATCAGCCCCAGCATTTT.

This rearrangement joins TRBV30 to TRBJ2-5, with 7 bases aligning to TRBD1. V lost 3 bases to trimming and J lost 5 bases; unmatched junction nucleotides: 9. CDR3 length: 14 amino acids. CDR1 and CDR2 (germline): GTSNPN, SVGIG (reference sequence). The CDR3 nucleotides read TGTGCCTGGAGCGATTGGACAGGCTATGAGACCCAGTACTTC. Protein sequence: CAWSDWTGYETQYF.

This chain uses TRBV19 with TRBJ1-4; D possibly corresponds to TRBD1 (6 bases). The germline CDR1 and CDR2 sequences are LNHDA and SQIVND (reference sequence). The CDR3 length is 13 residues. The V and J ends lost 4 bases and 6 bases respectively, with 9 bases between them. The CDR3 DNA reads TGTGCCAGTAGTAGGGGGCTGGATGAAAAACTGTTTTTT. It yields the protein CASSRGLDEKLFF.

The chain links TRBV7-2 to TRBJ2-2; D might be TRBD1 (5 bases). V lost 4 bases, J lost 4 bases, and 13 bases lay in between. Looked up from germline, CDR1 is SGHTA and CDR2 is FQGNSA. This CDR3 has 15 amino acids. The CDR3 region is CASSSTGAATGELFF. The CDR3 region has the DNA TGTGCCAGCAGCTCCACTGGGGCAGCCACCGGGGAGCTGTTTTTT.

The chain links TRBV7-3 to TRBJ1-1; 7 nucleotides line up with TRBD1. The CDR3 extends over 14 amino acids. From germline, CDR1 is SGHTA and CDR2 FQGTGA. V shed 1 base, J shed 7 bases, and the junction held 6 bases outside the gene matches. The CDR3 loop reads CASSLISPGGEAFF. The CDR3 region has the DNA TGTGCCAGCAGCTTAATATCCCCAGGGGGTGAAGCTTTCTTT.

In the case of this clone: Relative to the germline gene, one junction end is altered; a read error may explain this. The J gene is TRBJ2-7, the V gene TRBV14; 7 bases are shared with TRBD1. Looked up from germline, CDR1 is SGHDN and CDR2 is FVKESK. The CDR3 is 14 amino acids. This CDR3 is CASSQAQGGFEQYF. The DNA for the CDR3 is TGTGCCAGCAGTCAAGCCCAAGGGGGCTTCGAGCAGTACTTC.

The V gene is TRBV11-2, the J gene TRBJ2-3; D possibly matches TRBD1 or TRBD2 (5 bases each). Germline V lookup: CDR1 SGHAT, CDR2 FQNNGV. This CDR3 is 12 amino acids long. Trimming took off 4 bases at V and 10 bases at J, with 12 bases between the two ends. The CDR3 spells CASSYGTHAQYF. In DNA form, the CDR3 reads TGTGCCAGCAGCTATGGGACCCATGCGCAGTATTTT.

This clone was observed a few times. In DNA form, the CDR3 reads TGTGCCAGTAGTATGGGCCAGGCGAATGGCTATGGCTACACCTTC. Translating it yields CASSMGQANGYGYTF. The chain combines TRBV19 with TRBJ1-2, with D hard to call. Germline V gene data show CDR1 as LNHDA and CDR2 as SQIVND (reference sequence). V was pared by 3 bases and J by 4 bases, with 15 bases between. CDR3 length: 15 amino acids.

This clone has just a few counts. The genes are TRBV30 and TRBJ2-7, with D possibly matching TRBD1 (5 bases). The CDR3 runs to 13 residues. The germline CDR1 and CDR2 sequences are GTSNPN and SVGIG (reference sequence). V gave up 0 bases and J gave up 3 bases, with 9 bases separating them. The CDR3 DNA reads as TGTGCCTGGAGTGTGGACAACGTCTACGAGCAGTACTTC. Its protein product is CAWSVDNVYEQYF.

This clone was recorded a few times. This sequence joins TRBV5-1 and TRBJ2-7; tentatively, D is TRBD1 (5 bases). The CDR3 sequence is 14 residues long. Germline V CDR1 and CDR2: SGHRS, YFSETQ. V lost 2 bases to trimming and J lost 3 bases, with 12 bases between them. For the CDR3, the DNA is TGCGCCAGCAGCTTTTCAACAGGAGACTACGAGCAGTACTTC. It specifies CASSFSTGDYEQYF.

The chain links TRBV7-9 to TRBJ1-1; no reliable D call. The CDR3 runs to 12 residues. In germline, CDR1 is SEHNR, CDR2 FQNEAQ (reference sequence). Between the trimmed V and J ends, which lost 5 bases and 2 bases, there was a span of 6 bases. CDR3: CASSLLNTEAFF. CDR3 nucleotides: TGTGCCAGCAGCCTTTTAAACACTGAAGCTTTCTTT.